This T cell receptor beta chain originates from a study of OX40 agonist ivuxolimab in advanced cancers. Study background: Ivuxolimab, an antibody acting as an agonist of OX40 (CD134), was used to treat patients.

Repertoires were generated with immunoSEQ multiplex PCR, while TCRdb's copy carries only in-frame clones and drops some. In the table there are approximately 66,000 clones, approximately 86% of which are singletons. V lost 6 bases to trimming and J lost 4 bases; unmatched junction nucleotides: 4. The CDR3 is made up of 14 amino acids. Germline CDR1 and CDR2: KGHSH and LQKENI. The sample here was CD4+ or CD8+ T cells sorted from blood, taken in a trial of the OX40 agonist ivuxolimab. The chain uses TRBV18 and TRBJ2-5; TRBD2 matches at 11 bases. This receptor was obtained from an adult with an advanced solid tumor such as melanoma, head and neck, liver or kidney cancer. For the CDR3, the DNA is TGTGCCAGCTCCAGTAGCGGGAGGGGAGAGACCCAGTACTTC. As protein: CASSSSGRGETQYF.